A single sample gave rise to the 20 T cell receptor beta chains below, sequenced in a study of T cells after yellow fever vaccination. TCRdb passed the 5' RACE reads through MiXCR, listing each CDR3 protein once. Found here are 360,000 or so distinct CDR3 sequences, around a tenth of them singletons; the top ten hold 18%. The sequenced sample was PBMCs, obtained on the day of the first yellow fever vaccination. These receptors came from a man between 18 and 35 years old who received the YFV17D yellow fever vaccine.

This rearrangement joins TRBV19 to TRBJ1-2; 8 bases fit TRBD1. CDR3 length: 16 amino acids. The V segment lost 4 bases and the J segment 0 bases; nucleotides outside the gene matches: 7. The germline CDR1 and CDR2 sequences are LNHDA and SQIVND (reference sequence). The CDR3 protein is CASSTPPRGPNYGYTF. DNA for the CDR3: TGTGCCAGTAGTACCCCCCCCAGGGGGCCTAACTATGGCTACACCTTC.

The DNA of the CDR3 is TGTGCCAGCAGCGTAGGGGCGGGCTCCTACAATGAGCAGTTCTTC. Translation gives CASSVGAGSYNEQFF. The rearrangement links TRBV9 to TRBJ2-1, with D perhaps TRBD2 (5 bases). CDR3 length equals 15 residues. Germline CDR1 and CDR2: SGDLS and YYNGEE. Trimming left V 0 bases short and J 0 bases short, with 7 bases between.

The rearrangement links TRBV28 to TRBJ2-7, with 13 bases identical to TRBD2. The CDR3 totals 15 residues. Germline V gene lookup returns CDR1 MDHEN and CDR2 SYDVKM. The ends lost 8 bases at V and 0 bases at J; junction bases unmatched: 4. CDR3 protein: CASGLAGESSYEQYV. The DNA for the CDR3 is TGTGCCAGCGGACTAGCGGGGGAAAGCTCCTACGAGCAGTACGTC.

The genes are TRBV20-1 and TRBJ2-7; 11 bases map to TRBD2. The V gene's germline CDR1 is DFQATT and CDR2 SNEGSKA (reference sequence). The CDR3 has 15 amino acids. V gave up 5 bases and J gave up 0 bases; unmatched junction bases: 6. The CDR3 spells CSAPTTSGVSYEQYF. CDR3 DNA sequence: TGCAGTGCTCCTACGACTAGCGGGGTCTCCTACGAGCAGTACTTC.

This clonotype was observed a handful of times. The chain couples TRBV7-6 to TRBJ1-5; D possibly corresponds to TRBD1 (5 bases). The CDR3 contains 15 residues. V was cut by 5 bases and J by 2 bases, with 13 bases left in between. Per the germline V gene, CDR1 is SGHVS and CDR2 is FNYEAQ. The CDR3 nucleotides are TGTGCCAGCAGCCCGGGTGCGGGGGGCAATCAGCCCCAGCATTTT. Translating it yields CASSPGAGGNQPQHF.

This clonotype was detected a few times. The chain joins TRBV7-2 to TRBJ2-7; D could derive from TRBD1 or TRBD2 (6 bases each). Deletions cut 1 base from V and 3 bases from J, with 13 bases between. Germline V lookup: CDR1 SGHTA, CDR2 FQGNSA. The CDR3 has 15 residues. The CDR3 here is CASSLGGATGYEQYF. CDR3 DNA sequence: TGTGCCAGCAGCTTAGGGGGGGCTACGGGCTACGAGCAGTACTTC. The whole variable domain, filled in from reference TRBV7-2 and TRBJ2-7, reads GAGVSQSPSNKVTEKGKDVELRCDPISGHTALYWYRQSLGQGLEFLIYFQGNSAPDKSGLPSDRFSAERTGGSVSTLTIQRTQQEDSAVYLCASSLGGATGYEQYFGPGTRLTVT.

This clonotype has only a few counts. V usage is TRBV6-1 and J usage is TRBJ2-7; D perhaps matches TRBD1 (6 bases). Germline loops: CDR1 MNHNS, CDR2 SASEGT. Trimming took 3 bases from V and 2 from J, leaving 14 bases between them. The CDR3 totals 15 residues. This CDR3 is CASSDLTGQPYEQYF. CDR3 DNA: TGTGCCAGCAGTGACCTGACAGGACAGCCCTACGAGCAGTACTTC.

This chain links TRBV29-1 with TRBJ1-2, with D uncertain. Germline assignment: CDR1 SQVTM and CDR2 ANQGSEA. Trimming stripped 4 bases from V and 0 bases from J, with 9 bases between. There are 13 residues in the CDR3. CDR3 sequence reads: CSVAATSNYGYTF. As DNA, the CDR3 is TGCAGCGTTGCAGCCACGTCTAACTATGGCTACACCTTC.

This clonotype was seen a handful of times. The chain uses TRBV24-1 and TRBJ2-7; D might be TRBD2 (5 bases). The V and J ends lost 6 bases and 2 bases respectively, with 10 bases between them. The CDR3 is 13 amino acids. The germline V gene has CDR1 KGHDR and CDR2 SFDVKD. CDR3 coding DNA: TGTGCCACCAGTAGCGAGGGAGCCTACGAGCAGTACGTC. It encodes CATSSEGAYEQYV.

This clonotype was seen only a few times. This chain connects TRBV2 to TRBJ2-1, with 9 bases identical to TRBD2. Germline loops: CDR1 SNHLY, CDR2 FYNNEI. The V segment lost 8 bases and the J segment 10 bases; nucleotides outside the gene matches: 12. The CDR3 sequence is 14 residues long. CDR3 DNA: TGTGCCAGCGGTGGGCGGGGGGGCCAGAAGGAGCAGTTCTTC. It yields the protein CASGGRGGQKEQFF.

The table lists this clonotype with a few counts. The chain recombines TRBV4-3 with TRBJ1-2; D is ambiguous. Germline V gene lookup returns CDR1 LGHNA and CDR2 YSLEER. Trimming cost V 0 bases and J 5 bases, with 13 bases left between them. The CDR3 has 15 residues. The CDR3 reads CASSQEAGPHYGYTF. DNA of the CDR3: TGCGCCAGCAGCCAAGAAGCAGGCCCTCATTATGGCTACACCTTC.

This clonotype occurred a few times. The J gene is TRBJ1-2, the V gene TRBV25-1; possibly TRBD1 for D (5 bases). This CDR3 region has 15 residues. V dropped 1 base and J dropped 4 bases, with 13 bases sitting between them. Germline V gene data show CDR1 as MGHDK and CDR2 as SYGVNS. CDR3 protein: CASSESGQLLYGYTF. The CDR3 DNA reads TGTGCCAGCAGTGAATCGGGGCAGCTCCTCTATGGCTACACCTTC.

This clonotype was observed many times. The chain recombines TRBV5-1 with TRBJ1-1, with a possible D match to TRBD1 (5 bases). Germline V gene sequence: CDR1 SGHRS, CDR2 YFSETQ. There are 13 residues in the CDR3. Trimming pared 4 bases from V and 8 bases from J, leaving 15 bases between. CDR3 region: CASSPQGSAEAFF. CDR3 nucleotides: TGCGCCAGCAGCCCGCAGGGAAGCGCGGAAGCTTTCTTT.

The CDR3 DNA reads TGCAGCGTTGAAGAGTTCCCTCGACAGGGGGCTTTCTTT. The encoded protein is CSVEEFPRQGAFF. The chain employs TRBV29-1 and TRBJ1-1; 8 nucleotides match TRBD1. Trimming cost V 0 bases and J 11 bases; bases outside gene matches: 8. The CDR3 has 13 amino acids. Germline lookup yields CDR1 SQVTM and CDR2 ANQGSEA.

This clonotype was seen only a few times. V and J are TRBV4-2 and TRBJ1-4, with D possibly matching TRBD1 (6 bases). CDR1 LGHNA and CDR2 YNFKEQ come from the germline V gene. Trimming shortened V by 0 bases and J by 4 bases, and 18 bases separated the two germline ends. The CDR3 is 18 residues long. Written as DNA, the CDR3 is TGTGCCAGCAGCCAAGATCTAGGTACGGACAGCCTTAATGAAAAACTGTTTTTT. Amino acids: CASSQDLGTDSLNEKLFF.

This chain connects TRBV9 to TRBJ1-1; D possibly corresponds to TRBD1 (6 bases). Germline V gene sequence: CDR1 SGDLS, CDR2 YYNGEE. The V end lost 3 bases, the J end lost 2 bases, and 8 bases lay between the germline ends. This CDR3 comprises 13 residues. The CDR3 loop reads CASSADSNTEAFF. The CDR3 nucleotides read TGTGCCAGCAGCGCGGACAGTAACACTGAAGCTTTCTTT.

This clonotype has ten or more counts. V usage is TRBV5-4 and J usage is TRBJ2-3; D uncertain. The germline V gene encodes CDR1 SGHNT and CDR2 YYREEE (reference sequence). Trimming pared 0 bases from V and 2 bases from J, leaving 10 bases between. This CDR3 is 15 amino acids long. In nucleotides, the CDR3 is TGTGCCAGCAGCTTGGGGCAGATTAACACAGATACGCAGTATTTT. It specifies CASSLGQINTDTQYF.

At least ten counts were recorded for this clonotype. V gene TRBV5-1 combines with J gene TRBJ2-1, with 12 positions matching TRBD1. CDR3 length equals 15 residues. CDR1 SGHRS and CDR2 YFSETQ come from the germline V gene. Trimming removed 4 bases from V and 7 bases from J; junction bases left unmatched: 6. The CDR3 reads CASSMGQGAGNEQFF. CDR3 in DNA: TGCGCCAGCAGCATGGGACAGGGGGCAGGGAATGAGCAGTTCTTC.

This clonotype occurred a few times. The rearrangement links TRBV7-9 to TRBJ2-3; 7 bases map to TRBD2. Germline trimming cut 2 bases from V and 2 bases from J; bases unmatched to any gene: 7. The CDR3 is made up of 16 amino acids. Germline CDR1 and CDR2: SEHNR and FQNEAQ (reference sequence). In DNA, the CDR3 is TGTGCCAGCAGCTTACTTCCGGGGGGAAACACAGATACGCAGTATTTT. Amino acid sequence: CASSLLPGGNTDTQYF.

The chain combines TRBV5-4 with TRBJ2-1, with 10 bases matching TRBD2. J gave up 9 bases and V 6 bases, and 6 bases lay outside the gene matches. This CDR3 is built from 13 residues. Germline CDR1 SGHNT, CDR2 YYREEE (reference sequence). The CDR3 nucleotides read TGTGCCAGCACCCCACTAGCGGGGACTGAGCAGTTCTTC. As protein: CASTPLAGTEQFF.